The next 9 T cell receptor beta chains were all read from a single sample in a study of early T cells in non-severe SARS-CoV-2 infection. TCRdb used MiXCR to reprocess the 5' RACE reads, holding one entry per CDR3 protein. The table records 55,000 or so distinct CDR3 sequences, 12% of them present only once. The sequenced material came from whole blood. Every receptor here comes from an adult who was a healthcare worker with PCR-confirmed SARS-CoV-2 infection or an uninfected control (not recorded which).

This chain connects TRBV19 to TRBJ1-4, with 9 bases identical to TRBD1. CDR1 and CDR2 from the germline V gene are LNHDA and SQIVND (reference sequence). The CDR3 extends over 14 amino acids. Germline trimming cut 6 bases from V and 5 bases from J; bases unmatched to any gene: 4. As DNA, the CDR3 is TGTGCCAGTAGGCGGACAGGGGTGAATGAAAAACTGTTTTTT. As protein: CASRRTGVNEKLFF.

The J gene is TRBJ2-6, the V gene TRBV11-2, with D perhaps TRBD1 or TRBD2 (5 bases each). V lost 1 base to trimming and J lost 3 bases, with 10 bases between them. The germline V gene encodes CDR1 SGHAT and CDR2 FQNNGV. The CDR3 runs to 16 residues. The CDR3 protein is CASSLVRGFGANVLTF. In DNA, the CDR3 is TGTGCCAGCAGCTTAGTACGGGGCTTTGGGGCCAACGTCCTGACTTTC.

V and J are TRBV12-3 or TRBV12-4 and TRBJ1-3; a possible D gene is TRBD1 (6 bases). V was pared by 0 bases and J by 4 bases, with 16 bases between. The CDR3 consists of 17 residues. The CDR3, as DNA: TGTGCCAGCAGTTTAGCGCGGGCAGGGGTAGGCGGAAACACCATATATTTT. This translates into CASSLARAGVGGNTIYF.

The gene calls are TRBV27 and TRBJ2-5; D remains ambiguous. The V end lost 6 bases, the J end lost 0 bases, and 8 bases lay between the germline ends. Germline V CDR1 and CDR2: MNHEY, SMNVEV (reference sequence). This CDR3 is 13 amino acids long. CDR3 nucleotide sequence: TGTGCCAGCAGGCCTGCAGACCAAGAGACCCAGTACTTC. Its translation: CASRPADQETQYF.

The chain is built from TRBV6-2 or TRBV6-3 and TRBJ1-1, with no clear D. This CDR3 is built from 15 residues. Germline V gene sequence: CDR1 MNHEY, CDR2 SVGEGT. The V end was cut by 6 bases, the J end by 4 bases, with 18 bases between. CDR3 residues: CASSLVPAGGTEAFF. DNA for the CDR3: TGTGCCAGCAGCCTCGTTCCCGCGGGTGGCACTGAAGCTTTCTTT.

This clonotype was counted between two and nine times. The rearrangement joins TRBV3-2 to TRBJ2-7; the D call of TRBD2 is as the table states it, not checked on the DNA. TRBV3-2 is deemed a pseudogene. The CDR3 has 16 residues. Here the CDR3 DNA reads TGTGCCAGCAGCATACGGACTAGCGGGGGGACCTACGAGCAGTACTTC. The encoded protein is CASSIRTSGGTYEQYF.

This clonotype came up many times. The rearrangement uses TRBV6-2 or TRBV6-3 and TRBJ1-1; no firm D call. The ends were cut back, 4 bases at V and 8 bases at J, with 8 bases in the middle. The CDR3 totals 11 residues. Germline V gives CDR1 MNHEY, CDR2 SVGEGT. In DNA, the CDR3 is TGTGCCAGCAGTTTAGGAAGAGAAGCTTTCTTT. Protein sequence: CASSLGREAFF.

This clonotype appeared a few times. The CDR3, as DNA: TGCAGTGCTTGGGGACAGAACTATGGCTACACCTTC. Its translation: CSAWGQNYGYTF. This sequence joins TRBV20-1 and TRBJ1-2, with 7 bases that match TRBD1. The CDR3 covers 12 residues. The V gene end was trimmed by 5 bases and the J gene end by 2 bases; junction bases not matched to a gene: 2. Per germline, CDR1 DFQATT and CDR2 SNEGSKA (reference sequence).

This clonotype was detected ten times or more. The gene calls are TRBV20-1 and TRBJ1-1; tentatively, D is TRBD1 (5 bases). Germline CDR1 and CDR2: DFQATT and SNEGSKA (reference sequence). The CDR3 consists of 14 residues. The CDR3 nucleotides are TGCAGCGCGGACATTGGGGGATTGAACACTGAAGCTTTCTTT. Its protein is CSADIGGLNTEAFF.